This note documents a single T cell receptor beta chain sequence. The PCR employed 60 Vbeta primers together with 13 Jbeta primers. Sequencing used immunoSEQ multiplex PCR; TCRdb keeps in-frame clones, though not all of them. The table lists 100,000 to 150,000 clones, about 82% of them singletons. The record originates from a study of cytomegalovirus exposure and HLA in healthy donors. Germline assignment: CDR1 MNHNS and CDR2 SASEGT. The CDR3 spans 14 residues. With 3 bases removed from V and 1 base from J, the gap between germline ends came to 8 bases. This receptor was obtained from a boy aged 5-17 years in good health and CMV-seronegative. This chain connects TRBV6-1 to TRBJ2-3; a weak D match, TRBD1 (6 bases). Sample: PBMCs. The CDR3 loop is CASSDHRGTDTQYF. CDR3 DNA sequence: TGTGCCAGCAGTGATCACAGGGGCACAGATACGCAGTATTTT.